Following are 27 T cell receptor beta chains from one sample sequenced in a study of blood T cell repertoires in COVID-19. Profiling relied on immunoSEQ multiplex PCR, and the TCRdb table lists in-frame clones only, not all of them. The sample includes 200,000 to 250,000 clones, more than 70% seen only once; the top ten take 4.3%. Sequenced: PBMCs or T cells enriched from blood (not recorded which). Every receptor here comes from a man younger than 40 with acute COVID-19.

The V call is TRBV2, the J call TRBJ1-1; 10 bases map to TRBD1. Germline V gene lookup returns CDR1 SNHLY and CDR2 FYNNEI. V shed 7 bases and J 3 bases; nucleotides not matched to a gene: 8. CDR3 size: 15 residues. Written as DNA, the CDR3 is TGTGCCAGCAAACGGACAGGGGGTAGGGACACTGAAGCTTTCTTT. Translation gives CASKRTGGRDTEAFF.

CDR3 region: CASSPTGGVDTQYF. For the CDR3, the DNA is TGTGCCAGCAGTCCGACAGGGGGCGTAGATACGCAGTATTTT. V is TRBV6-2 or TRBV6-3 and J is TRBJ2-3; 10 bases are a match to TRBD1. Germline V lookup: CDR1 MNHEY, CDR2 SVGEGT. The CDR3 contains 14 residues. Germline trimming cut 5 bases from V and 5 bases from J; bases unmatched to any gene: 4.

This clone was detected once. The CDR3 region is CASREGGGTEAFF. The CDR3 bases are TGTGCCAGCAGGGAGGGAGGTGGGACTGAAGCTTTCTTT. The chain joins TRBV28 to TRBJ1-1; D gene ambiguous. Germline CDR1 is MDHEN and CDR2 is SYDVKM. This CDR3 is 13 amino acids long. The V and J ends lost 6 bases and 5 bases respectively, with 13 bases between them.

The V call is TRBV2, the J call TRBJ2-5; 7 bases map to TRBD1. Looked up from germline, CDR1 is SNHLY and CDR2 is FYNNEI. V gave up 1 base and J gave up 1 base; unmatched junction bases: 3. CDR3 length: 15 amino acids. CDR3 sequence (DNA): TGTGCCAGCAGTGAAGTGGGACAGACCCAAGAGACCCAGTACTTC. It specifies CASSEVGQTQETQYF.

This rearrangement joins TRBV2 to TRBJ2-1; 9 bases match TRBD2. With 6 bases clipped from V and 7 bases from J, the junction kept 7 bases outside the gene matches. Germline V CDR1 and CDR2: SNHLY, FYNNEI. This CDR3 comprises 14 residues. CDR3 sequence: CASRGTSLTNEQFF. The CDR3 nucleotides are TGTGCCAGCAGGGGGACTAGCCTCACGAATGAGCAGTTCTTC.

The chain is built from TRBV25-1 and TRBJ1-3; D remains unclear. Trimming removed 3 bases at V and 4 bases at J, with 13 bases between. CDR1 MGHDK and CDR2 SYGVNS come from the germline V gene. This CDR3 spans 15 amino acids. CDR3: CASSEVTGGGNTIYF. The CDR3 nucleotides read TGTGCCAGCAGTGAGGTGACCGGAGGGGGAAACACCATATATTTT.

This clone was detected a few times. This chain uses TRBV5-4 with TRBJ2-3; weak D call: TRBD2 (6 bases). The ends were cut back, 0 bases at V and 1 base at J, with 9 bases in the middle. Germline CDR1 reads SGHNT; CDR2 reads YYREEE (reference sequence). The CDR3 length is 15 residues. The CDR3 DNA follows: TGTGCCAGCAGCTTGGACGGGGGTGGCACAGATACGCAGTATTTT. Encoded protein: CASSLDGGGTDTQYF.

The chain carries TRBV10-2 and TRBJ1-2; D is perhaps TRBD1 (6 bases). The CDR3 consists of 16 residues. Per germline, CDR1 WSHSY and CDR2 SAAADI. The germline V and J ends were trimmed by 0 bases and 7 bases, with 18 bases remaining between them. This CDR3 is CASSESMSGDTIGYTF. As DNA, the CDR3 is TGCGCCAGCAGTGAGTCGATGTCCGGGGACACGATTGGCTACACCTTC.

The chain carries TRBV10-3 and TRBJ2-2; D is possibly TRBD1 (6 bases). CDR1 and CDR2 from the germline V gene are ENHRY and SYGVKD. The CDR3 is 12 amino acids. V was pared by 7 bases and J by 6 bases, with 9 bases between. This chain's CDR3 is CAIIGQSGELFF. The CDR3 DNA reads as TGTGCCATCATAGGACAGTCCGGGGAGCTGTTTTTT.

The chain recombines TRBV27 with TRBJ1-2; D possibly corresponds to TRBD1 (6 bases). This CDR3 contains 15 residues. The V end lost 6 bases, the J end lost 3 bases, and 17 bases lay between the germline ends. Germline-derived CDR1 and CDR2 are MNHEY and SMNVEV (reference sequence). In nucleotides, the CDR3 is TGTGCCAGCAGCCCAGAGAGGGGGATGGACTATGGCTACACCTTC. Protein product: CASSPERGMDYGYTF.

This clone was counted a single time. This chain joins TRBV30 and TRBJ2-7; D is possibly TRBD2 (6 bases). There are 14 residues in the CDR3. Per the germline V gene, CDR1 is GTSNPN and CDR2 is SVGIG (reference sequence). Trimming removed 4 bases at V and 3 bases at J, with 16 bases between. CDR3 in DNA: TGTGCCTGGACAGAAGGGAGGTTCGGCTACGAGCAGTACTTC. It translates to CAWTEGRFGYEQYF. The complete variable domain, with remaining parts taken from reference TRBV30 and TRBJ2-7, reads SQTIHQWPATLVQPVGSPLSLECTVEGTSNPNLYWYRQAAGRGLQLLFYSVGIGQISSEVPQNLSASRPQDRQFILSSKKLLLSDSGFYLCAWTEGRFGYEQYFGPGTRLTVT.

The chain employs TRBV5-4 and TRBJ1-2, with no clear D. The CDR3 consists of 13 residues. Germline-derived CDR1 and CDR2 are SGHNT and YYREEE (reference sequence). Trimming cost V 2 bases and J 0 bases, with 5 bases left between them. Here the CDR3 reads CASSFRSNYGYTF. CDR3 in DNA: TGTGCCAGCAGCTTTAGATCTAACTATGGCTACACCTTC.

The J gene is TRBJ1-2, the V gene TRBV6-5; no clear D. V lost 3 bases and J 0 bases, leaving 5 bases between the germline ends. This CDR3 comprises 13 residues. The V gene's germline CDR1 is MNHEY and CDR2 SVGAGI. The CDR3 loop is CASSYTANYGYTF. The CDR3 DNA is TGTGCCAGCAGTTATACAGCTAACTATGGCTACACCTTC.

V is TRBV9 and J is TRBJ2-5; 8 bases are shared with TRBD2. The germline V gene has CDR1 SGDLS and CDR2 YYNGEE. The CDR3 has 13 amino acids. Losses at the gene ends were 4 bases for V and 2 bases for J; bases not matched to a gene: 1. Here the CDR3 DNA reads TGTGCCAGCAGCCCGGGGGGGCAAGAGACCCAGTACTTC. Protein product: CASSPGGQETQYF.

The rearrangement uses TRBV5-1 and TRBJ2-7; 7 positions match TRBD1. V shed 4 bases and J 4 bases; nucleotides not matched to a gene: 14. Germline V gives CDR1 SGHRS, CDR2 YFSETQ. The CDR3 totals 16 residues. DNA for the CDR3: TGCGCCAGCAGCCACCGGACAGGAGAAAATCCGTACGAGCAGTACTTC. This encodes CASSHRTGENPYEQYF.

On this clone: This CDR3 is also generated by other DNA sequences in the sample. This chain links TRBV5-1 with TRBJ2-1, with 7 bases identical to TRBD2. The CDR3 covers 14 residues. V was clipped by 0 bases and J by 6 bases; unmatched bases: 3. Germline V gene sequence: CDR1 SGHRS, CDR2 YFSETQ. CDR3 amino acids: CASSLGLAPNEQFF. The CDR3 DNA follows: TGCGCCAGCAGCTTGGGACTAGCCCCCAATGAGCAGTTCTTC.

V and J are TRBV7-3 and TRBJ1-1; tentatively, D is TRBD1 (6 bases). The CDR3 has 14 amino acids. Germline CDR1 SGHTA, CDR2 FQGTGA. The V and J ends lost 5 bases and 2 bases respectively, with 12 bases between them. This chain's CDR3 is CASSGQQGNTEAFF. The CDR3 DNA follows: TGTGCCAGCAGCGGACAACAGGGCAACACTGAAGCTTTCTTT.

The chain recombines TRBV30 with TRBJ1-4; D is perhaps TRBD1 (6 bases). V was trimmed by 2 bases and J by 8 bases, leaving 9 bases between them. Germline V gene sequence: CDR1 GTSNPN, CDR2 SVGIG (reference sequence). The CDR3 loop spans 12 amino acids. In DNA form, the CDR3 reads TGTGCCTGGAGTCACAGGGCGGAAAAACTGTTTTTT. It codes for CAWSHRAEKLFF.

The rearrangement links TRBV19 to TRBJ1-5, with D perhaps matching TRBD1 (5 bases). The germline V gene has CDR1 LNHDA and CDR2 SQIVND (reference sequence). The CDR3 spans 13 residues. V was cut by 1 base and J by 9 bases, with 10 bases left in between. The CDR3 sequence is CASSIGGGMPQHF. The CDR3 DNA is TGTGCCAGTAGTATAGGGGGGGGGATGCCCCAGCATTTT. Full variable domain (rest looked up from reference TRBV19 and TRBJ1-5): DGGITQSPKYLFRKEGQNVTLSCEQNLNHDAMYWYRQDPGQGLRLIYYSQIVNDFQKGDIAEGYSVSREKKESFPLTVTSAQKNPTAFYLCASSIGGGMPQHFGDGTRLSIL.

The gene calls are TRBV3-1 (or the pseudogene TRBV3-2) and TRBJ2-2, with D perhaps TRBD2 (5 bases). Trimming cost V 1 base and J 6 bases, with 12 bases left between them. The germline V gene has CDR1 LGHDT and CDR2 YNNKEL (reference sequence). The CDR3 has 15 residues. The CDR3 nucleotides are TGTGCCAGCAGCCAAGTACTATCGGGGTCCGGGGAGCTGTTTTTT. It specifies CASSQVLSGSGELFF.

The chain uses TRBV28 and TRBJ1-1; 8 nucleotides line up with TRBD1. This CDR3 has 16 residues. The V segment lost 4 bases and the J segment 0 bases; nucleotides outside the gene matches: 7. CDR1 is MDHEN, CDR2 SYDVKM, per germline. CDR3 nucleotides: TGTGCCAGCAGTTCCTACAGGGGGGCCATGAACACTGAAGCTTTCTTT. Translated, it gives CASSSYRGAMNTEAFF.

The gene calls are TRBV6-4 and TRBJ2-3; perhaps TRBD1 as D (5 bases). CDR3 length: 14 residues. The germline V gene has CDR1 MRHNA and CDR2 SNTAGT. Trimming removed 2 bases at V and 4 bases at J, with 10 bases between. The CDR3, as DNA: TGTGCCAGCAGTGACGCCCAGGGCGCAGATACGCAGTATTTT. Residues: CASSDAQGADTQYF.

In its sample, this clone ranks as large. This sequence joins TRBV25-1 and TRBJ1-2; D perhaps matches TRBD1 (5 bases). CDR1 is MGHDK, CDR2 SYGVNS, per germline. This CDR3 has 13 residues. Deletions cut 7 bases from V and 4 bases from J, with 13 bases between. The CDR3 nucleotides are TGTGCCAGCACCGAAGGGGAGGGCTATGGCTACACCTTC. Its translation: CASTEGEGYGYTF.

The chain is built from TRBV7-2 and TRBJ1-5; D unclear. V lost 1 base, J lost 3 bases, and 10 bases lay in between. From germline, CDR1 is SGHTA and CDR2 FQGNSA. The CDR3 covers 15 residues. CDR3 loop: CASSLGSAVNQPQHF. CDR3 nucleotides: TGTGCCAGCAGCTTAGGGTCGGCGGTCAATCAGCCCCAGCATTTT.

CDR3 residues: CASSPDRMNFSPLHF. CDR3 sequence (DNA): TGTGCCAGCAGCCCGGACAGGATGAATTTTTCACCCCTCCACTTT. The chain couples TRBV5-4 to TRBJ1-6; TRBD1 agrees at 7 bases. The germline gives CDR1 SGHNT, CDR2 YYREEE (reference sequence). V lost 4 bases, J lost 9 bases, and 10 bases stayed unmatched. The CDR3 is 15 residues long.

V gene TRBV6-1 combines with J gene TRBJ2-7; TRBD1 might be the D (5 bases). The V gene lost 2 bases and the J gene lost 11 bases, with 22 bases spanning the gap. Germline V gene lookup returns CDR1 MNHNS and CDR2 SASEGT. CDR3 length: 15 amino acids. The CDR3 loop reads CASSELTAPVRSEYF. CDR3 nucleotide sequence: TGTGCCAGCAGTGAACTGACAGCCCCGGTACGTTCGGAGTACTTC.

This clone was counted once. The chain combines TRBV5-1 with TRBJ2-1, with TRBD2 identical over 10 bases. The CDR3 consists of 16 residues. CDR1 and CDR2 from the germline V gene are SGHRS and YFSETQ. The V segment lost 1 base and the J segment 7 bases; nucleotides outside the gene matches: 8. Here the CDR3 reads CASSLRSGGADNEQFF. CDR3 in DNA: TGCGCCAGCAGCTTGAGGAGCGGGGGGGCGGATAATGAGCAGTTCTTC.